The 9 T cell receptor beta chains in this list originate from one sample, sequenced in a study of cytomegalovirus exposure and HLA in healthy donors. PCR involved 60 Vbeta and 13 Jbeta primers. Sequencing used immunoSEQ multiplex PCR; TCRdb keeps in-frame clones, though not all of them. This repertoire shows under 110,000 clones, 70% to 80% found once; its top ten account for 2.8%. Sequences were obtained from PBMCs. All receptors derive from a female donor in good health and CMV-seronegative.

This clone appeared a few times. The chain recombines TRBV28 with TRBJ2-5; 10 bases line up with TRBD2. The CDR3 length is 13 residues. The germline gives CDR1 MDHEN, CDR2 SYDVKM. The V segment lost 5 bases and the J segment 4 bases; nucleotides outside the gene matches: 1. CDR3 in DNA: TGTGCCAGCAGTATAGCGGGAGGAGAGACCCAGTACTTC. Translated: CASSIAGGETQYF.

In DNA form, the CDR3 reads TGTGCCAGCAGCCCCCTGGGGACAGACATACAAGAGACCCAGTACTTC. It yields the protein CASSPLGTDIQETQYF. The chain links TRBV4-2 to TRBJ2-5; 7 bases line up with TRBD1. Germline assignment: CDR1 LGHNA and CDR2 YNFKEQ. V dropped 4 bases and J dropped 2; count of bases not matched to a gene: 10. The CDR3 sequence is 16 residues long.

The chain couples TRBV28 to TRBJ1-4; D remains unclear. Per germline, CDR1 MDHEN and CDR2 SYDVKM. The ends were cut back, 2 bases at V and 0 bases at J, with 4 bases in the middle. The CDR3 extends over 14 amino acids. CDR3 sequence reads: CASSLVATNEKLFF. The CDR3, as DNA: TGTGCCAGCAGTTTAGTCGCAACTAATGAAAAACTGTTTTTT.

Only a few counts were recorded for this clone. The V call is TRBV27, the J call TRBJ2-1, with 15 bases fitting TRBD2. With V trimmed by 3 bases and J by 5 bases, 5 bases remained unmatched. The CDR3 has 17 residues. CDR1 is MNHEY, CDR2 SMNVEV, per germline (reference sequence). CDR3 in DNA: TGTGCCAGCAGTTTCTGGACTAGCGGGAGGGCCAACAATGAGCAGTTCTTC. This encodes CASSFWTSGRANNEQFF.

V is TRBV10-3 and J is TRBJ2-7; TRBD1 matches at 7 bases. CDR1 is ENHRY, CDR2 SYGVKD, per germline. J lost 2 bases, V lost 8 bases, and 3 bases had no gene match. The CDR3 loop spans 12 amino acids. The CDR3 sequence is CAISGTAYEQYF. The CDR3 bases are TGTGCCATCTCCGGGACAGCCTACGAGCAGTACTTC.

The chain's CDR3 is CASSLRFATGENYEQYF. CDR3 in DNA: TGTGCCAGCAGCTTAAGGTTCGCCACCGGGGAAAACTACGAGCAGTACTTC. The gene calls are TRBV11-2 and TRBJ2-7; D is perhaps TRBD2 (5 bases). The V and J ends lost 2 bases and 3 bases respectively, with 20 bases between them. Germline V gene lookup returns CDR1 SGHAT and CDR2 FQNNGV. The CDR3 runs 17 residues.

The J gene is TRBJ2-3, the V gene TRBV6-1, with 7 bases that match TRBD1. The germline CDR1 and CDR2 sequences are MNHNS and SASEGT. This CDR3 has 14 residues. The junction had 10 bases not matched to a gene; V was cut back by 8 bases and J by 5 bases. CDR3 loop: CASQQGLGLDTQYF. The CDR3 DNA reads TGTGCCAGCCAACAGGGGTTAGGGTTAGATACGCAGTATTTT.

This rearrangement joins TRBV30 to TRBJ1-5; 7 positions match TRBD1. This CDR3 is built from 14 residues. V lost 3 bases to trimming and J lost 4 bases; unmatched junction nucleotides: 6. In germline, CDR1 is GTSNPN, CDR2 SVGIG (reference sequence). The CDR3 DNA sequence: TGTGCCTGGAGGAACCCAGGGGGAAATCAGCCCCAGCATTTT. This gives the protein CAWRNPGGNQPQHF.

This chain connects TRBV6-6 to TRBJ2-5; D may be TRBD2 (6 bases). V lost 5 bases, J lost 3 bases, and 13 bases lay in between. This CDR3 spans 14 amino acids. Germline V gene data show CDR1 as MNHNY and CDR2 as SVGAGI (reference sequence). The CDR3 DNA sequence: TGTGCCAGCAGTGGAGGGGACTTAAAAGAGACCCAGTACTTC. This codes for CASSGGDLKETQYF.